One and the same sample provided the 5 T cell receptor beta chains below, sequenced in a study of blood T cells in healthy people across ages. Combining a sample-barcoded 5' primer with a J-beta primer mix, a second PCR ran for roughly 7 to 12 cycles. TCRdb used MiXCR to reprocess the 5' RACE reads, holding one entry per CDR3 protein. The sample contains around 1,000,000 distinct CDR3 sequences, more than 30% of which appear only once. Sequencing input: blood. Source of these receptors: a man younger than 30 in good health.

This clonotype came up many times. In DNA form, the CDR3 reads TGTGCCAGCAAACCGAGGGGAGGAACAGATACGCAGTATTTT. This encodes CASKPRGGTDTQYF. The chain links TRBV5-5 to TRBJ2-3, with D possibly TRBD2 on 6 matching bases. V lost 6 bases, J lost 3 bases, and 14 bases lay in between. The CDR3 is 14 residues long. In germline, CDR1 is SGHKS, CDR2 YYEKEE (reference sequence).

The chain recombines TRBV10-3 with TRBJ2-5; 8 nucleotides agree with TRBD1. V was pared by 6 bases and J by 4 bases, with 10 bases of the junction left unmatched. CDR3 length: 15 amino acids. Germline V gives CDR1 ENHRY, CDR2 SYGVKD. The CDR3 reads CAISQESDRGETQYF. CDR3 nucleotides: TGTGCCATCAGCCAGGAGAGCGACAGGGGAGAGACCCAGTACTTC.

This chain joins TRBV2 and TRBJ2-5; 8 bases fit TRBD2. This CDR3 is built from 15 residues. Trimming removed 6 bases from V and 1 base from J; junction bases left unmatched: 7. Germline-derived CDR1 and CDR2 are SNHLY and FYNNEI. CDR3 DNA: TGTGCCAGCAGCCCTCACACTAGCGGCCAAGAGACCCAGTACTTC. Its translation: CASSPHTSGQETQYF. Full variable domain (rest looked up from reference TRBV2 and TRBJ2-5): EPEVTQTPSHQVTQMGQEVILRCVPISNHLYFYWYRQILGQKVEFLVSFYNNEISEKSEIFDDQFSVERPDGSNFTLKIRSTKLEDSAMYFCASSPHTSGQETQYFGPGTRLLVL.

The V call is TRBV20-1, the J call TRBJ1-2; no reliable D call. The V end lost 6 bases, the J end lost 3 bases, and 14 bases lay between the germline ends. CDR1 and CDR2 from the germline V gene are DFQATT and SNEGSKA (reference sequence). CDR3 size: 13 residues. CDR3 sequence (DNA): TGCAGTGCGAGCCTTAGACGTGACTATGGCTACACCTTC. Translation: CSASLRRDYGYTF.

The CDR3 sequence is CASSHGGLRDEQFF. CDR3 nucleotide sequence: TGTGCCAGCAGCCATGGAGGACTACGGGATGAGCAGTTCTTC. J is TRBJ2-1 and V is TRBV4-2; D perhaps matches TRBD2 (6 bases). CDR3 size: 14 residues. V was shortened by 3 bases and J by 8 bases, with 14 bases between the two germline ends. Germline values: CDR1 LGHNA, CDR2 YNFKEQ.